The entry below describes one TCR beta chain. Its antigen is unknown. No base quality information exists; no much larger clone differs at one position. This specimen's time point label, per the study, means: baseline before first vaccination. Samples from vaccinated people were obtained from the UK trials COV001 and COV002, which included a single-blind randomized controlled phase 2/3 trial of AZD1222 (ChAdOx1 nCoV-19) in healthy adults. Trial participant PBMC samples were collected at day 0 and day 28 after the second dose for TCRbeta chain sequencing. This sample was taken from a study of T cell responses to AZD1222 COVID-19 vaccine (dated by TCRdb to about 2021). At the level of the whole study: AZD1222 recipients with second doses at about 4 weeks or about 12 weeks were pooled, because spike-specific TCR depth and breadth did not differ between schedules. TCR sequencing was performed for roughly 240 trial participants, of whom around 210 were given two doses of AZD1222 and around 25 were given two doses of MenACWY control vaccine. Trial participants were enrolled by age into subgroups of 18-55, 56-69 and 70-plus years, and around 150, 29 and 61 TCR-sequenced participants, respectively, were included in these subgroups.

The CDR3 regions of human TCRbeta chains were analyzed by immunosequencing. In the paper's pipeline: TCRs in the repertoires were matched against a reference library of SARS-CoV-2-specific TCRs that had been generated with the MIRA antigen-specificity platform. Breadth was defined as the fraction of unique TCRs that were SARS-CoV-2-associated. Depth was defined as the fraction of total T cells that were SARS-CoV-2-associated. Using the MIRA data, every spike-specific TCR was mapped to the spike region that the TCR reacted to and assigned to either a CD4 or a CD8 class. Log10-transformed breadth and depth values were compared by one-way ANOVA with Sidak's multiple comparisons tests. This immuneACCESS table, as held by TCRdb, lists in-frame sequences with V and J called but not all clones. Of the missing ones, under half trace to an unresolved V gene in checked studies; the others have no known cause. The DNA gave D and trimming, while V, J and clone size come from that table. The sample table holds over 100,000 clones, of which 90% were seen once. 1.5% to 2% of the sample belongs to the ten largest clones.

The CDR3 spans 12 residues, from the cysteine through the phenylalanine. The entry retains the CDR3 DNA only, 36 bases that are in frame from base 1. Per the germline V gene, MDHEN is the CDR1 and SYDVKM is the CDR2. V loses 2 bases of germline sequence and J loses 5 bases, and the interval between the two ends is 4 bases. Results the study describes overall, beyond this receptor: Vaccine-associated CD4 TCRs spanned the whole spike protein, with dominant responses in regions 160-218 and 743-854. Reportedly, close to half of the unique spike-specific TCRs recognized epitopes lying outside the regions that are mutated in the B.1.351 and B.1.1.7 variants. Conclusions about previously exposed vaccinees are limited because only five to seven AZD1222 recipients were SARS-CoV-2 seropositive at baseline. Most participants were white British and females outnumbered males, and the authors suggested that clonal diversity may have been underestimated. Spike-specific TCR breadth and depth rose significantly after two AZD1222 doses compared with day 0 and with MenACWY recipients. The 56-69-year group was small, and its depth increase did not reach significance, likely because of low power. Because no samples from the day 14 peak response were available, repertoires could be characterized only after the peak T cell response.

The starting material was peripheral blood, obtained on day 0 of AZD1222 vaccination. This chain is built from TRBV28 and TRBJ1-5; the D gene lacks a confident call. This TCR derives from an adult in good health. Read as DNA, the sequence is TGTGCCAGCAGTTTAAGGGATCAGCCCCAGCATTTT. Translated, it gives CASSLRDQPQHF.